This TCR beta chain was sequenced in a study of blood T cell repertoires in COVID-19. Whole-study context: PBMCs, B-cell-depleted T cells, or T cells provided the cDNA or gDNA that made up the material.

Sequencing was performed with immunoSEQ multiplex PCR; in TCRdb, only in-frame clones are kept and a portion is missing. Here the sample spans roughly 200,000 clones, less than 90% being singletons. Germline CDR1 reads GTSNPN; CDR2 reads SVGIG (reference sequence). The CDR3 is made up of 12 amino acids. V lost 0 bases and J 5 bases, leaving 7 bases between the germline ends. The TCR sequence derives from a woman aged 25-40 years who had been exposed to COVID-19. V usage is TRBV30 and J usage is TRBJ1-2, with D uncertain. Input material: PBMCs or T cells enriched from blood (not recorded which). The CDR3 coding sequence is TGTGCCTGGAGTGTACGGTCGTATGGCTACACCTTC. Translated: CAWSVRSYGYTF.